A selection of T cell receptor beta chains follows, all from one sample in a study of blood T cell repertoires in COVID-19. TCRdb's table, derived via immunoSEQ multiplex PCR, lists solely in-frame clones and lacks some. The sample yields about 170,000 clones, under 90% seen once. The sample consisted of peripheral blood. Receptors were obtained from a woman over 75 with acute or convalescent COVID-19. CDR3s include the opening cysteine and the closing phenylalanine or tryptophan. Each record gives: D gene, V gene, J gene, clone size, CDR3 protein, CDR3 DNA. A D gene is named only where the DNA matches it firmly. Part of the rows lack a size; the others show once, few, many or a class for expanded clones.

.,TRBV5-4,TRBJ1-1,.,CASKADSSNTEAFF,TGTGCCAGCAAGGCGGACAGTTCGAACACTGAAGCTTTCTTT
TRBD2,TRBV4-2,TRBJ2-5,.,CASSQPAASGGAILETQYF,TGTGCCAGCAGCCAGCCCGCGGCTAGCGGGGGGGCCATTCTTGAGACCCAGTACTTC
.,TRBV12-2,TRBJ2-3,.,CASRFGVTTGEACTDTQYF,TGTGCAAGTCGCTTTGGGGTCACGACAGGGGAAGCTTGCACAGATACGCAGTATTTT
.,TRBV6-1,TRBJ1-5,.,CASSEVGTYSNQPQHF,TGTGCCAGCAGTGAAGTTGGCACGTATAGCAATCAGCCCCAGCATTTT
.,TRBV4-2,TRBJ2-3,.,CASSQAGSSTDTQYF,TGTGCCAGCAGCCAAGCGGGGTCTAGCACAGATACGCAGTATTTT
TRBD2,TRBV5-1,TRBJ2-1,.,CASSSNSGGSYNEQFF,TGCGCCAGCAGCTCTAATAGCGGGGGTTCCTACAATGAGCAGTTCTTC
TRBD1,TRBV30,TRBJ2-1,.,CAWSTGTGRTYNEQFF,TGTGCCTGGAGTACCGGGACAGGGCGGACCTACAATGAGCAGTTCTTC
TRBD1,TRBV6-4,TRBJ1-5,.,CASSPPGTGGGSNQPQHF,TGTGCCAGCAGTCCGCCCGGGACAGGGGGCGGAAGCAATCAGCCCCAGCATTTT
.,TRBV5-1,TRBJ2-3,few,CASSLDGREADTQYF,TGCGCCAGCAGCTTGGACGGCAGGGAGGCAGATACGCAGTATTTT
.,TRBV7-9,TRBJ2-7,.,CASSSPGNTYEQYF,TGTGCCAGCAGCTCTCCAGGAAACACCTACGAGCAGTACTTC
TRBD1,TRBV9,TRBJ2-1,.,CASSGGTGRNNEQFF,TGTGCCAGCAGCGGCGGGACAGGGCGGAACAATGAGCAGTTCTTC
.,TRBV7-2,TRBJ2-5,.,CASRGRGETQYF,TGTGCCAGCAGGGGGCGAGGAGAGACCCAGTACTTC
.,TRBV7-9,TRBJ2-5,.,CASSLSGNQETQYF,TGTGCCAGCAGCTTATCCGGGAACCAAGAGACCCAGTACTTC
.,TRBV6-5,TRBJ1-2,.,CASSYSQGAYGYTF,TGTGCCAGCAGTTACTCACAGGGTGCCTATGGCTACACCTTC
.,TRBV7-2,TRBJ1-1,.,CASSLARHLNTEAFF,TGTGCCAGCAGCTTAGCGAGACATCTGAACACTGAAGCTTTCTTT
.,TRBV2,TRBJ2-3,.,CASSPSPGTDTQYF,TGTGCCAGCAGCCCGAGCCCTGGCACAGATACGCAGTATTTT
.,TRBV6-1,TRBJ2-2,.,CASSEARAGELFF,TGTGCCAGCAGTGAAGCCAGGGCAGGGGAGCTGTTTTTT
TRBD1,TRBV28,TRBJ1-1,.,CASSSTGVNTEAFF,TGTGCCAGCAGTTCAACAGGGGTGAACACTGAAGCTTTCTTT
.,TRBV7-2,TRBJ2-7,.,CASGSNSYEQYF,TGTGCCAGCGGCAGTAACTCCTACGAGCAGTACTTC
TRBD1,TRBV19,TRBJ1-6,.,CASSPRTGIGNSPLHF,TGTGCCAGTAGTCCCCGGACAGGGATAGGAAATTCACCCCTCCACTTT
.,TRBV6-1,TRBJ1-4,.,CASSEFRRTNEKLFF,TGTGCCAGCAGTGAATTTAGGAGGACTAATGAAAAACTGTTTTTT
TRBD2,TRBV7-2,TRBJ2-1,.,CASSLRLAGGSSYNEQFF,TGTGCCAGCAGCTTACGACTAGCGGGGGGGAGCTCCTACAATGAGCAGTTCTTC
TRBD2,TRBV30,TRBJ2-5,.,CAWSTSGGETQYF,TGTGCCTGGAGCACTAGCGGGGGGGAGACCCAGTACTTC
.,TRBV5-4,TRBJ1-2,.,CASSLEAPDYHGYTF,TGTGCCAGCAGCTTGGAAGCCCCTGACTACCATGGCTACACCTTC
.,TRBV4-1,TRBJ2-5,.,CASSQGSGGWVGETQYF,TGCGCCAGCAGCCAAGGTTCGGGGGGCTGGGTGGGGGAGACCCAGTACTTC
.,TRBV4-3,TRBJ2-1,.,CASSQDPPGSSYNEQFF,TGCGCCAGCAGCCAAGATCCGCCAGGAAGCTCCTACAATGAGCAGTTCTTC
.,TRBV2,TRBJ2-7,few,CASSFNRVSEQYF,TGTGCCAGCAGTTTTAACAGGGTTAGCGAGCAGTACTTC
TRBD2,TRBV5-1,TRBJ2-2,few,CASSSLGGGGNTGELFF,TGCGCCAGCAGCTCTTTGGGCGGCGGGGGGAACACCGGGGAGCTGTTTTTT
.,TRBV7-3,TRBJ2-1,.,CASSLYASYGNEQFF,TGTGCCAGCAGCTTGTACGCCTCCTACGGCAATGAGCAGTTCTTC
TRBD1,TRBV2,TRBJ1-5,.,CASSATGGGQPQHF,TGTGCCAGCAGCGCCACAGGGGGCGGGCAGCCCCAGCATTTT
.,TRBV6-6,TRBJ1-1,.,CASSITANTEAFF,TGTGCCAGCAGCATAACAGCGAACACTGAAGCTTTCTTT
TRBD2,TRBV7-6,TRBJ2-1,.,CASSLAGTRGYNEQFF,TGTGCCAGCAGCTTAGCAGGGACTAGGGGTTACAATGAGCAGTTCTTC
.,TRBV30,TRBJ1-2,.,CACQSYKTTGDGYGYTF,TGTGCCTGCCAAAGCTACAAAACAACGGGGGACGGCTATGGCTACACCTTC
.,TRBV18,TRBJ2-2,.,CASSPPRGNTGELFF,TGTGCCAGCTCACCCCCCCGAGGGAACACCGGGGAGCTGTTTTTT
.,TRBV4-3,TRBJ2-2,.,CASSQDRGYLTGELFF,TGCGCCAGCAGCCAAGACAGAGGGTACCTCACCGGGGAGCTGTTTTTT
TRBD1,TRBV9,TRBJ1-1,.,CASSSSGTGVAFF,TGTGCCAGCAGCTCTAGTGGGACAGGGGTAGCTTTCTTT
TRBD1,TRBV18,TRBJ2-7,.,CASSPQGTGAYEQYF,TGTGCCAGCTCACCACAAGGGACAGGGGCCTACGAGCAGTACTTC
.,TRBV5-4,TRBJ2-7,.,CASSLWGGPAYF,TGTGCCAGCAGCCTTTGGGGGGGCCCGGCGTACTTC
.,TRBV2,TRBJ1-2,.,CASSEDLGDGYTF,TGTGCCAGCAGTGAAGACTTAGGGGATGGCTACACCTTC
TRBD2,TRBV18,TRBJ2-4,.,CASSPRTAAGGDIQYF,TGTGCCAGCTCACCCCGGACCGCTGCCGGGGGGGACATTCAGTACTTC
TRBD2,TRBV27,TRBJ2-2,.,CASSYLAGNTGELFF,TGTGCCAGCAGTTATCTAGCGGGAAACACCGGGGAGCTGTTTTTT
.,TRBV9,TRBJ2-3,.,CASSVGSSVKTDTQYF,TGTGCCAGCAGCGTAGGCAGTTCCGTAAAAACAGATACGCAGTATTTT
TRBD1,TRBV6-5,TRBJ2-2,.,CASKTGTGERGELFF,TGTGCCAGCAAGACAGGGACAGGGGAACGAGGGGAGCTGTTTTTT
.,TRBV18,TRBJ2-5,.,CASSGGQKETQYF,TGTGCCAGCTCAGGTGGACAGAAAGAGACCCAGTACTTC
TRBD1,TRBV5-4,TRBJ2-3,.,CASSLDGTGGRGTQYF,TGTGCCAGCAGCTTGGATGGGACAGGGGGTAGGGGTACGCAGTATTTT
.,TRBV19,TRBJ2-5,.,CASSPRTAPETQYF,TGTGCCAGTAGTCCAAGGACAGCTCCGGAGACCCAGTACTTC
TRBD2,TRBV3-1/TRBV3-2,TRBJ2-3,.,CASSPLAEGTDTQYF,TGTGCCAGCAGCCCTCTAGCGGAGGGCACCGATACGCAGTATTTT
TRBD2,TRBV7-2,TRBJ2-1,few,CASSRSGGNNNEQFF,TGTGCCAGCAGCAGGAGCGGGGGGAATAACAATGAGCAGTTCTTC
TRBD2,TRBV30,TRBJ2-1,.,CAWTSGGHNEQFF,TGTGCCTGGACTAGCGGGGGTCACAATGAGCAGTTCTTC
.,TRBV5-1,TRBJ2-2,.,CASSSYPSGELFF,TGCGCCAGCAGCTCCTACCCATCCGGGGAGCTGTTTTTT
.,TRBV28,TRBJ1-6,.,CASSFVSSYNSPLHF,TGTGCCAGCAGTTTCGTGAGCTCCTATAATTCACCCCTCCACTTT
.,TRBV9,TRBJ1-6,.,CASSVVGDYNSPLHF,TGTGCCAGCAGCGTAGTGGGCGATTATAATTCACCCCTCCACTTT
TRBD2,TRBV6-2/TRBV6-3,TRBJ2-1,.,CASSSGTAFQVLAGGRGEQFF,TGTGCCAGCAGTTCCGGGACAGCCTTCCAGGTCCTAGCGGGGGGCCGCGGTGAGCAGTTCTTC
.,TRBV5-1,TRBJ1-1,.,CASSQEVNTEAFF,TGCGCCAGCAGCCAGGAAGTGAACACTGAAGCTTTCTTT
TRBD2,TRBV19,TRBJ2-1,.,CASSISLAGVPYNEQFF,TGTGCCAGTAGTATAAGTTTAGCGGGGGTCCCCTACAATGAGCAGTTCTTC
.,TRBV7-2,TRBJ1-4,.,CASSPLGGGSEKLFF,TGTGCCAGCAGCCCCTTGGGCGGGGGGAGTGAAAAACTGTTTTTT
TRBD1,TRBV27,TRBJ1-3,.,CASRPTGGNTIYF,TGTGCCAGCAGGCCGACAGGGGGAAACACCATATATTTT
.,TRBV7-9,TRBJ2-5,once,CASSLIGGETQYF,TGTGCCAGCAGCTTAATCGGGGGAGAGACCCAGTACTTC
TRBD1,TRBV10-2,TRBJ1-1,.,CASKRFRTGVNTEAFF,TGCGCCAGCAAACGTTTTAGGACAGGCGTTAACACTGAAGCTTTCTTT